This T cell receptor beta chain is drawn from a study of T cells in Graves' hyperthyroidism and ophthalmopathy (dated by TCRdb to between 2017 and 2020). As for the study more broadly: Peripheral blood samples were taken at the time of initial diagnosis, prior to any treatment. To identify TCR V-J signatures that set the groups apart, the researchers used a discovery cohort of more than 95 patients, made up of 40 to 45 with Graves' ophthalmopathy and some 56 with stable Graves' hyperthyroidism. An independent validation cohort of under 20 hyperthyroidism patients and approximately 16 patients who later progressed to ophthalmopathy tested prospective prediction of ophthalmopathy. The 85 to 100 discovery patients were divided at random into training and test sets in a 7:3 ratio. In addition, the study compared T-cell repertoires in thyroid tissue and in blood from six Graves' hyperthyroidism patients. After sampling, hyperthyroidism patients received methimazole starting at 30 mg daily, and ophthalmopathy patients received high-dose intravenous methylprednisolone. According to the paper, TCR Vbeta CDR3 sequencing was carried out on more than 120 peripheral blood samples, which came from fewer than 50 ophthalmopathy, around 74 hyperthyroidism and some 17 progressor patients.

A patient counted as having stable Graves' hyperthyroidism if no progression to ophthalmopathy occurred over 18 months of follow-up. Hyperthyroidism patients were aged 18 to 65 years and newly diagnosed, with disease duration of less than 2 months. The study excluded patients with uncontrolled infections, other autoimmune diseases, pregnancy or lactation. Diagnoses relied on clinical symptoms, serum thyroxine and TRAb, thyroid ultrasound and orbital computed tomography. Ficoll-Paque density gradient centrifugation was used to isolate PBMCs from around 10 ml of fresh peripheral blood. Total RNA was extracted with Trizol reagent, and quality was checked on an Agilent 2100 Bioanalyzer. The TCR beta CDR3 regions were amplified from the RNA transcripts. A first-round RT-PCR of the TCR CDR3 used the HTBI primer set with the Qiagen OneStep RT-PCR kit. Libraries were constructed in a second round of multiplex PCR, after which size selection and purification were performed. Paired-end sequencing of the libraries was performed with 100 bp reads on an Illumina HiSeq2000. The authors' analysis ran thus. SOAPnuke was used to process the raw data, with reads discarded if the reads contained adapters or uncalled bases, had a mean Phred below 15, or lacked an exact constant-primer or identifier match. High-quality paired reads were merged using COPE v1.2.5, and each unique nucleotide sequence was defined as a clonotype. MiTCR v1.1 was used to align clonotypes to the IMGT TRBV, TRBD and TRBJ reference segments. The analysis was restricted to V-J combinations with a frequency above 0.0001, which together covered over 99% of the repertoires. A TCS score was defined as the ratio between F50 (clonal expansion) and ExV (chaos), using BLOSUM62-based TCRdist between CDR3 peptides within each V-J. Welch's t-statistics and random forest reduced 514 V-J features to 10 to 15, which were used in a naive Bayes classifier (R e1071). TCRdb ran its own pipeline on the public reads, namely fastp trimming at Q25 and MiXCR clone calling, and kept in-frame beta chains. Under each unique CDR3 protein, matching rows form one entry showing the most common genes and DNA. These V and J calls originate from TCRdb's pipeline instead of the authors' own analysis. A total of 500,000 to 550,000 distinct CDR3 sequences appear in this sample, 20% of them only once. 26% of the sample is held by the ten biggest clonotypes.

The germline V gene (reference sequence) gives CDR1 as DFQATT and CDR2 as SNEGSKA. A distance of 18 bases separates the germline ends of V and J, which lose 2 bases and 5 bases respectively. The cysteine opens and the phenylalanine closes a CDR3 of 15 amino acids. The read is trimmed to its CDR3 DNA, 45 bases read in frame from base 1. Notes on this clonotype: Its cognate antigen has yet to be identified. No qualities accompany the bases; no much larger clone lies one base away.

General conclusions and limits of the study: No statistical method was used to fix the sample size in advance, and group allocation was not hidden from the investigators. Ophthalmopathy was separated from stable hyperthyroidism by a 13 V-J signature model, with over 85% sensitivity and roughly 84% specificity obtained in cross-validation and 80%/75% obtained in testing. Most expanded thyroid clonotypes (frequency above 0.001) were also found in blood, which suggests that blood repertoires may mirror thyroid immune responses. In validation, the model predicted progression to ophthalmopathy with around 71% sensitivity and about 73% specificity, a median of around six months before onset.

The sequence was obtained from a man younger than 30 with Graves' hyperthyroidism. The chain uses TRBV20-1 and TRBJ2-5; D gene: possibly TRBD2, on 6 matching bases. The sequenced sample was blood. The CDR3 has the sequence CSARPSPASAETQYF. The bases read TGCAGTGCTAGACCATCCCCGGCTAGCGCGGAGACCCAGTACTTC.